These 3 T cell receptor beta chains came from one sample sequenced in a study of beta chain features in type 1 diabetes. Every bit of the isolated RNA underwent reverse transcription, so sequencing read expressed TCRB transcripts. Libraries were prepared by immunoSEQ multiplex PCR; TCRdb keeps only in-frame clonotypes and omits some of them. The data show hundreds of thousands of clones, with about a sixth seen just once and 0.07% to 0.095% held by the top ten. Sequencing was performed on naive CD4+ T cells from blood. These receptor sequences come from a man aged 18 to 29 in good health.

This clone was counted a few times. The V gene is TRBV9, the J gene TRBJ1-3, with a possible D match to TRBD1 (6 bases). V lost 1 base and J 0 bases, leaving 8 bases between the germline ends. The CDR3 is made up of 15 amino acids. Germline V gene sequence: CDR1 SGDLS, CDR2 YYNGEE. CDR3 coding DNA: TGTGCCAGCAGCGTAAACAGGGACTCTGGAAACACCATATATTTT. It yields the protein CASSVNRDSGNTIYF.

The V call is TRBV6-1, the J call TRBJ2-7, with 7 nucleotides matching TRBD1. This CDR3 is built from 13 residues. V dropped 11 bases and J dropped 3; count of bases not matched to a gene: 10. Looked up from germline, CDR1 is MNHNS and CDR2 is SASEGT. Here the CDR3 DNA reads TGTGCCGGAGCACGACAGGGATACTACGAGCAGTACTTC. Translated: CAGARQGYYEQYF.

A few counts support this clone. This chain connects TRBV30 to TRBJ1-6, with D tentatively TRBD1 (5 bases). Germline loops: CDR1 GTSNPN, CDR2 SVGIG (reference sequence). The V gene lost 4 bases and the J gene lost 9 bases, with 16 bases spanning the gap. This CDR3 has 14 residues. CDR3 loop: CAWTRAAGSSPLHF. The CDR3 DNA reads TGTGCCTGGACCCGGGCCGCAGGGAGTTCACCCCTCCACTTT.